The 10 T cell receptor beta chains listed next were all sequenced from one sample in a study of blood T cell repertoires in COVID-19. Repertoires were generated with immunoSEQ multiplex PCR, while TCRdb's copy carries only in-frame clones and drops some. This sample has under 400,000 clones, with about 87% found just once. Sequencing input: peripheral blood. Receptors originate from a young woman with COVID-19, enrolled during active disease.

The J gene is TRBJ2-5, the V gene TRBV2; no reliable D call. The CDR3 spans 12 residues. V shed 6 bases and J shed 4 bases, with 9 bases lying between them. Germline-derived CDR1 and CDR2 are SNHLY and FYNNEI. DNA for the CDR3: TGTGCCAGCAGGTTTGCTACAGAGACCCAGTACTTC. It yields the protein CASRFATETQYF.

The genes are TRBV9 and TRBJ2-7, with 9 positions matching TRBD2. CDR3 length: 13 amino acids. J was trimmed by 6 bases and V by 1 base; bases with no gene match: 2. The germline CDR1 and CDR2 sequences are SGDLS and YYNGEE. The CDR3, as DNA: TGTGCCAGCAGCGTACGAGCGGGAGGCGAGCAGTACTTC. This encodes CASSVRAGGEQYF. The full variable domain, its missing parts supplied by reference TRBV9 and TRBJ2-7, is DSGVTQTPKHLITATGQRVTLRCSPRSGDLSVYWYQQSLDQGLQFLIQYYNGEERAKGNILERFSAQQFPDLHSELNLSSLELGDSALYFCASSVRAGGEQYFGPGTRLTVT.

This chain links TRBV7-9 with TRBJ1-2; the D gene is possibly TRBD1 (5 bases). Trimming left V 1 base short and J 9 bases short, with 18 bases between. The CDR3 length is 15 residues. Germline lookup yields CDR1 SEHNR and CDR2 FQNEAQ (reference sequence). The CDR3 here is CASSLGKGLLSSYTF. The CDR3 DNA reads as TGTGCCAGCAGCTTAGGGAAGGGACTGCTTTCGAGCTACACCTTC.

This clone has a single count. The chain uses TRBV9 and TRBJ1-6, with D unresolved. This CDR3 comprises 15 residues. With 2 bases removed from V and 0 bases from J, the gap between germline ends came to 6 bases. Germline V gene data show CDR1 as SGDLS and CDR2 as YYNGEE. The CDR3 loop reads CASSVGSSYNSPLHF. The CDR3 nucleotides are TGTGCCAGCAGCGTCGGGAGCTCCTATAATTCACCCCTCCACTTT.

In its sample, this clone was seen once. The chain is built from TRBV4-3 and TRBJ2-1, with 12 bases lining up with TRBD2. The germline gives CDR1 LGHNA, CDR2 YSLEER. Unmatched junction bases numbered 5, after V lost 5 bases and J lost 6 bases. The CDR3 is 15 amino acids. CDR3 protein: CASSSLLAGGNEQFF. CDR3 bases: TGCGCCAGCAGCTCATTACTAGCGGGGGGCAATGAGCAGTTCTTC.

The chain uses TRBV5-1 and TRBJ1-4, with 7 bases matching TRBD1. Germline V CDR1 and CDR2: SGHRS, YFSETQ. Unmatched junction bases numbered 10, after V lost 0 bases and J lost 8 bases. The CDR3 length is 16 residues. Here the CDR3 reads CASSLGPTGSGEKLFF. The CDR3 DNA sequence: TGCGCCAGCAGCTTGGGTCCGACAGGGTCGGGAGAAAAACTGTTTTTT.

This clone was picked up a small number of times. This chain connects TRBV19 to TRBJ2-3; 9 bases are shared with TRBD2. CDR3 length: 16 amino acids. The germline V gene has CDR1 LNHDA and CDR2 SQIVND (reference sequence). V lost 4 bases to trimming and J lost 2 bases; unmatched junction nucleotides: 7. The CDR3 nucleotides are TGTGCCAGTAGTAAATCGAGCGGGAGGTACACAGATACGCAGTATTTT. This sequence encodes CASSKSSGRYTDTQYF.

V gene TRBV10-1 combines with J gene TRBJ2-7; D unclear. The V end lost 2 bases, the J end lost 1 base, and 6 bases lay between the germline ends. CDR1 is WNHNN, CDR2 SYGVQD, per germline (reference sequence). The CDR3 sequence is 13 residues long. The CDR3 protein is CASSEGRSYEQYF. DNA of the CDR3: TGCGCCAGCAGTGAGGGCAGATCCTACGAGCAGTACTTC.

The rearrangement joins TRBV14 to TRBJ2-5; D is ambiguous. Per germline, CDR1 SGHDN and CDR2 FVKESK. V dropped 3 bases and J dropped 2 bases, with 4 bases sitting between them. The CDR3 spans 12 residues. The CDR3: CASSQTQETQYF. The CDR3 nucleotides are TGTGCCAGCAGCCAGACACAAGAGACCCAGTACTTC.

The rearrangement links TRBV12-3 or TRBV12-4 to TRBJ2-7; D remains unclear. The V and J ends lost 4 bases and 4 bases respectively, with 5 bases between them. This CDR3 is built from 11 residues. DNA for the CDR3: TGTGCCAGCAGTTCCTCGTACGAGCAGTACTTC. This encodes CASSSSYEQYF.